This T cell receptor (beta chain) was observed in a study of blood T cell repertoires in COVID-19. Assay: immunoSEQ multiplex PCR; the TCRdb copy retains only in-frame clones and omits some. The sample carries 200,000 to 300,000 clones, roughly 81% recorded once. This CDR3 contains 13 residues. V lost 5 bases, J lost 5 bases, and 2 bases stayed unmatched. The germline V gene has CDR1 LNHDA and CDR2 SQIVND (reference sequence). This chain uses TRBV19 with TRBJ2-7; 11 bases line up with TRBD1. The receptor was derived from a man aged 50-60 years with acute or convalescent COVID-19. The specimen sequenced was peripheral blood. This chain's CDR3 is CASSSGQGDEQYF. The CDR3 DNA reads as TGTGCCAGTAGTTCGGGACAGGGGGACGAGCAGTACTTC.